This T cell receptor (beta chain) was profiled in a study of cytomegalovirus exposure and HLA in healthy donors (dated by TCRdb to the late 2010s). Regarding the complete study: An earlier analysis of several hundred of the donors reported around 280 Gb of sequence data and 117 million unique TCR beta sequences obtained from about 180 million T cells. Approximately 310 gigabases of sequencing data and 70 million to 100 million unique TCR sequences made up an early release that covered approximately 620 HLA-typed donors. The genetic ancestry cluster associated with self-reported Caucasian donors included about 81% of the approximately 410 genotyped donors. The study was designed to test whether signatures of past pathogen exposure could be identified by cataloging public T cell receptors. The T cell repertoires of 666 subjects were profiled by immunosequencing and related to cytomegalovirus serostatus. In addition to the first cohort of about 650 subjects, a separate validation cohort of 120 different subjects was used. The study combined high-throughput TCR immunosequencing, statistical association of individual TCRs with disease status, and machine learning to predict cytomegalovirus infection status. In a later analysis, previously published TCR beta repertoires from 666 donors were re-analyzed and high-resolution HLA genotyping was added so that TCR occurrence patterns could be studied. Rather than using new phenotypic data, the later analysis identified candidate immune exposures from TCR beta sequences and from how often those sequences occurred across donors. An earlier analysis of roughly 600 of the donors used high-throughput TCR beta sequencing to judge whether each TCR beta V gene segment behaved as functional or pseudogenic. Donor age, sex, ethnicity and CMV serostatus were collected together with the repertoire data. A later genetic analysis used genome-wide SNP genotypes for about 65% of the roughly 700 donors, treating that subset as a discovery cohort. All discovery cohort repertoires had been generated using a single sequencing platform. HLA typing covered class I and class II loci at four-digit resolution. The number of donors typed differed by locus, with 629-630 for A, B, C, DRB1 and DQB1, roughly 520 for DQA1, 600 to 610 for DPA1, and 400 to 490 for DPB1. Because of strong linkage in the cohort, five DR-DQ haplotypes were treated as single units for association and clustering. Among roughly 400 genotyped donors of the cohort, an average of around 250,000 unique TCR beta nucleotide sequences was sequenced per donor, of which about 19% were non-productive.

The library was obtained by the immunoSEQ multiplex PCR assay. For the multiplex PCR, a mixture combining 60 forward primers for TCR Vbeta segments and 13 reverse primers for TCR Jbeta segments was used. The CDR3 region of rearranged TCR beta genes was amplified from genomic DNA by a multiplex PCR assay. Amplified TCR beta libraries were sequenced as 87-base-pair reads on the Illumina HiSeq System. As for how the authors treated the data: In a later analysis, around 80 million unique TCR beta chains were counted across the roughly 610 repertoires, and roughly 11 million of these chains were shared by at least two donors. Raw reads were error-corrected and collapsed into unique sequences by a nearest-neighbor algorithm in which closely related sequences were merged to remove PCR and sequencing errors. V, D and J gene segments were assigned by aligning CDR3 sequences to IMGT reference sequences. For a sequence to be retained, a match of at least six nucleotides to both a V gene segment and a J gene segment was required. Rearrangements were called productive when the CDR3 lacked stop codons and stayed in frame with V and J; all others were non-productive. Following IMGT convention, CDR3 was defined as the stretch from the second conserved V-encoded cysteine to the conserved J-encoded phenylalanine. The earlier analysis of about 560 of the donors excluded any sequence lacking an unambiguous match to a single V gene segment. An earlier analysis of around 600 of the donors classified V segments as functional when productive rearrangements were above 56.7% and as segregating when the standard deviation between donors was above 5%. To diagnose cytomegalovirus status from the catalog of TCR beta chain sequences, a statistical classification framework was built. V and J gene assignment, in a later analysis, came from comparing TCR nucleotide sequences with IMGT/GENE-DB human TR gene sequences. In a later analysis, CDR3 sequences and most-parsimonious VDJ recombination scenarios were assigned using the TCRdist pipeline. In a later analysis, each TCR beta chain was defined by its CDR3 amino acid sequence together with its V-gene family, and reads lacking a unique V-gene family were excluded. A later analysis removed 592 highly shared, low-generation-probability nucleotide sequences to deal with suspected cross-contamination and a sequencing artifact. A later analysis calculated a clonal expansion index for each public chain from normalized within-repertoire ranks of inferred template counts. A later analysis computed generation probabilities with a VDJ recombination model fitted to out-of-frame rearrangements, and checked the results against IGoR. In a later analysis, TCR-TCR, TCR-HLA and TCR-CMV co-occurrence was scored with hypergeometric tests, and a repertoire-size bias correction was applied to TCR pairs. In a later analysis, false discovery rates were estimated by permuting HLA or CMV assignments 20 times. In a later analysis, co-occurring TCRs were grouped using DBSCAN, and TCRdist sequence similarity was added for clustering within HLA-allele-positive subsets. Repertoires with fewer than 30,000 or more than 120,000 public chains, plus five repertoires with anomalous nucleotide sharing, were excluded from co-occurrence clustering. As stored in TCRdb, this immuneACCESS dataset retains in-frame rearrangements with V and J assigned. A fraction of the clones does not appear; measured against another copy, unresolved V genes explain less than half of the discrepancy, and the remainder lacks a known reason. The DNA was the basis for D and trimming; V, J and clone size are from that table. The sample includes under 200,000 clones, with roughly two thirds observed a single time. The ten largest clones take up 3.5% to 5.5% of the sample.

The cohort consisted of 600 to 750 healthy bone marrow donors. At the time of sampling, all cohort members were nominally healthy, though unrecorded immune exposures were likely present. The donor was CMV seropositive and was included in the group of 270 or so seropositive cohort members. Each donor provided a peripheral blood sample, and peripheral blood mononuclear cells were used for TCR beta sequencing. Genomic DNA was extracted from the blood cell samples with the Qiagen DNeasy Blood Extraction Kit. This clone was seen once. The antigen it recognizes is unknown. There are no base qualities to consult, and no much larger clone falls within one base. The investigation overall reported the following: Presence/absence analyses assumed roughly uniform sequencing depth across donors, an assumption that may not hold. The study gave a list of around 170 TCR beta chains associated with cytomegalovirus. In a later analysis, several top co-occurrence clusters were reported to appear linked to parvovirus B19, influenza, CMV and Epstein-Barr virus. The authors suggested that the approach could potentially be generalized to other disease states and immunological phenotypes. A later analysis found that HLA-associated TCR beta chains were more clonally expanded and had lower generation probabilities than equally common non-associated chains. A few of the identified cytomegalovirus-associated TCR beta chains were confirmed in vitro to be specific for cytomegalovirus antigens. Because some donors lacked HLA typing at each locus, the association tests relied only on the typed subset. Most CMV-associated TCR beta chains appeared to be HLA-restricted in a later analysis, and the HLA associations seemed to be driven largely by CMV exposure. The classifier was reported to diagnose cytomegalovirus status with high specificity and sensitivity in both the original and validation cohorts. An association between a missense DCLRE1C variant and V-gene and J-gene trimming of TCR beta chains was found in a later genetic analysis and replicated in an independent cohort. A later analysis associated about 17,000 TCR beta sequences with specific HLA alleles at a false discovery rate of 0.05. While some public TCRs were present in many individuals, most TCR sequences turned up only very rarely across donors. The 87-base-pair reads could not distinguish some IMGT-functional V segments, including TRBV6-2 and TRBV6-3, so those segments were excluded. A further reported finding was that TCR beta sequences accurately predicted the HLA-A and HLA-B alleles for most subjects in the first cohort. An earlier analysis of approximately 540 of the donors showed that most TCR beta V segments appeared in productive rearrangements either about 90% or about 30% of the time, which broadly matched IMGT annotations. This cohort had only TCR beta chains sequenced, and the lack of alpha or paired-chain data limited which features could be detected. For the cohort, immune exposure information was limited to CMV serostatus. The earlier analysis of approximately 560 of the donors excluded around 17 rarely observed V segments, including chromosome 9 orphons, because counts were too low. A cluster of highly shared sequence variants was judged likely to represent a technical artifact of the sequencing pipeline. A later analysis found that TCR association rates varied across HLA loci, with DRB1 alleles showing the most associated TCRs and HLA-C alleles the fewest. Assigning TCR associations to individual alleles was difficult when HLA alleles, especially DR and DQ, strongly co-occurred. A later genetic analysis reported fewer N-insertions in productive TCRs among donors in an Asian-associated ancestry cluster than the roughly 620-donor mean. Correlated functional status among segregating V segments might reflect linkage disequilibrium, but an unknown experimental factor could not be ruled out.

V and J are trimmed by 3 bases and 4 bases, and the gene matches miss 8 bases of the junction. The CDR1 and CDR2 encoded by the germline V gene are SGDLS and YYNGEE. Taken from cysteine to phenylalanine, the CDR3 has 15 residues. The CDR3 DNA has 45 bases and is translated from base 1. The source material was PBMCs. Recombination linked TRBV9 to TRBJ2-3; 7 central bases correspond to TRBD2. The receptor comes from a woman aged 18-29 years in good health and CMV-seropositive. Read as DNA, the sequence is TGTGCCAGCAGCGCCCCTCAGGGAGGGGCAGATACGCAGTATTTT. Its coded protein is CASSAPQGGADTQYF.